This TCR beta chain originates from a study of response to subunit inactivated influenza vaccine. General study findings and limits: The authors offered the suggestion that each seasonal influenza vaccination recruits few new T cells.

TCRdb re-analysed the RT-PCR reads in MiXCR, keeping a single row per CDR3 protein. The sample records roughly 710,000 distinct CDR3 sequences, less than 15% being singletons. This clonotype was seen a few times. No antigen is known for it. The sequence was obtained from a man aged 50 to 59 who received an inactivated influenza vaccine. The sample here was PBMCs from blood, taken less than 15 days before vaccination.

CDR3 sequence reads: CASSSRDSGATYEQYF. The CDR3 DNA is TGTGCCAGCAGTTCCAGAGATAGCGGGGCGACCTACGAGCAGTACTTC. This chain joins TRBV27 and TRBJ2-7; TRBD2 matches 8 bases. Germline V lookup: CDR1 MNHEY, CDR2 SMNVEV (reference sequence). J gave up 2 bases and V 4 bases, and 10 bases lay outside the gene matches. The length of the CDR3 is 16 residues.